This T cell receptor beta chain stems from a study of blood T cell repertoires in COVID-19. For the study at large: From the United States, Italy and Spain came samples of acute and convalescent COVID-19. PBMCs, B-cell-depleted T cells, or T cells provided the cDNA or gDNA that made up the material.

Categorization into cohorts depended on clinical history that participants reported. Some clones are missing from TCRdb's copy, which holds only in-frame ones; the method was immunoSEQ multiplex PCR. The data contain approximately 140,000 clones, about 83% of them singletons. Material for sequencing was PBMCs or T cells enriched from blood (not recorded which). The origin of this receptor is a woman in her forties or fifties with acute COVID-19.

CDR3 coding DNA: TGTGCCAGCAGGACGGGAGACTTCAATGAGCAGTTCTTC. Encoded protein: CASRTGDFNEQFF. The rearrangement joins TRBV12-3 or TRBV12-4 to TRBJ2-1, with TRBD2 as a possible D gene (6 bases). The CDR3 spans 13 residues. V lost 6 bases and J lost 6, with 12 bases in between.